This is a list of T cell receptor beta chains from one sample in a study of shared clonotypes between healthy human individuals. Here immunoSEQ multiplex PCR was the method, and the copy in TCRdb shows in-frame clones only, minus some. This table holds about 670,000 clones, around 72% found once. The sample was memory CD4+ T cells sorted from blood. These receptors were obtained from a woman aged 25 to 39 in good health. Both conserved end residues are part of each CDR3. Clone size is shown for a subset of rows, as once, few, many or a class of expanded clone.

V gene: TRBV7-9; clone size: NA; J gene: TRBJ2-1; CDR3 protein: CASSRTSNEQFF
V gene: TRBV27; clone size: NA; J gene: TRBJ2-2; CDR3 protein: CASRDLAGYTGELFF
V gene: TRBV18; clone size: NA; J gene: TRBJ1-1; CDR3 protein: CASSSTGMSRRMNTEAFF
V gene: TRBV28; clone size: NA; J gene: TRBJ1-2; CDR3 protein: CASSTGTNYGYTF
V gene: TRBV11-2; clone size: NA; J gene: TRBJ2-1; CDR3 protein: CASSFRTSGSYNEQFF
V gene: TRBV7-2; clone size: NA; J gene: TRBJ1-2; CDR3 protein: CASSLGIGTGTYGYTF
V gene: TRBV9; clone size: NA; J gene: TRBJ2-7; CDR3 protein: CASSRGRGGEQYF
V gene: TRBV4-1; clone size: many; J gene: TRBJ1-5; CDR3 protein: CASSQDLFHRGTQPQHF
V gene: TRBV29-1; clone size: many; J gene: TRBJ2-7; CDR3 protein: CSVGSYEQYF
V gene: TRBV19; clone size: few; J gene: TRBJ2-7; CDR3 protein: CASRGGTGGSYEQYF
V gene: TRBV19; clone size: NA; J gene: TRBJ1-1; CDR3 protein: CASRFPIGGFNTEAFF
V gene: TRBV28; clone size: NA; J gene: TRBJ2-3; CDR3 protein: CASSLEAGTQYF
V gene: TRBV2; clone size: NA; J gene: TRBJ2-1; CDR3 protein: CASRERERSEQFF
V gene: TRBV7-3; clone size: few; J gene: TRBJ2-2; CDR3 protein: CASSLGPTGNTGELFF
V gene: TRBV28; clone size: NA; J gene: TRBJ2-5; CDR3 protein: CASSPLAGGGETQYF
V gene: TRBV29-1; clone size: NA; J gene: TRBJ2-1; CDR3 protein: CSVGRTEGNEQFF
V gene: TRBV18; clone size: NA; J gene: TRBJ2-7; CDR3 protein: CASSPRPAGEEYF